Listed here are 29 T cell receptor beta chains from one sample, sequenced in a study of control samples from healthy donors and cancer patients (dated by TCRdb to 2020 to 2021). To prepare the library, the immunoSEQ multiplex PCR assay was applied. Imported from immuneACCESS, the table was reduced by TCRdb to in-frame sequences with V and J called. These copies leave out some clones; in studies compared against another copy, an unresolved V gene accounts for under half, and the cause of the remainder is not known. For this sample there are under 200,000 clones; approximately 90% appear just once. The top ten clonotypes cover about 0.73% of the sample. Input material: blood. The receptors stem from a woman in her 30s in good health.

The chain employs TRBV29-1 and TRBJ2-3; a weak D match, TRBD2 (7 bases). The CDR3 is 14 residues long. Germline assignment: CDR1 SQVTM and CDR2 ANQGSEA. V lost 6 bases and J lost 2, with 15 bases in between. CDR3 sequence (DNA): TGCAGCGTCCGTTCGGGGGGCAACACAGATACGCAGTATTTT. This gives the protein CSVRSGGNTDTQYF.

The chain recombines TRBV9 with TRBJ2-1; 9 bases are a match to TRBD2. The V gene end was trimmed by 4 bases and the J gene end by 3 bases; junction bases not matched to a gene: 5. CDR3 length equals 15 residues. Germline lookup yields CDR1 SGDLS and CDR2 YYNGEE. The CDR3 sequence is CASSPASGIYNEQFF. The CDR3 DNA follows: TGTGCCAGCAGCCCGGCTAGCGGGATCTACAATGAGCAGTTCTTC.

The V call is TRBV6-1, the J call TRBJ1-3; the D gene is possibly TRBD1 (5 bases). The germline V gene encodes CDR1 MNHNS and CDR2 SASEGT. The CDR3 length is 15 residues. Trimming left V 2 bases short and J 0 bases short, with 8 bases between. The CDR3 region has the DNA TGTGCCAGCAGTGAAATGGGGGGCTCTGGAAACACCATATATTTT. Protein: CASSEMGGSGNTIYF.

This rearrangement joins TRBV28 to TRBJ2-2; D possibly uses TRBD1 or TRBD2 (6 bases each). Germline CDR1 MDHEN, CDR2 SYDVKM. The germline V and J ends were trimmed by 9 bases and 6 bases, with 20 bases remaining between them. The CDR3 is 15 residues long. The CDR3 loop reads CASSVWGALAGELFF. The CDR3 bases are TGTGCCAGTAGTGTGTGGGGGGCCTTGGCCGGGGAGCTGTTTTTT. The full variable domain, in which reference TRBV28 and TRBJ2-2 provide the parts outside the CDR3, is DVKVTQSSRYLVKRTGEKVFLECVQDMDHENMFWYRQDPGLGLRLIYFSYDVKMKEKGDIPEGYSVSREKKERFSLILESASTNQTSMYLCASSVWGALAGELFFGEGSRLTVL.

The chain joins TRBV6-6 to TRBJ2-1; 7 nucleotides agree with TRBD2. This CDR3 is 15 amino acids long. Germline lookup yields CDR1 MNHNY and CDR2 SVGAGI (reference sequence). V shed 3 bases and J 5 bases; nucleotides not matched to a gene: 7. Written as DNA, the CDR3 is TGTGCCAGCAGTTATGGCGGGAGTGGGGACAATGAGCAGTTCTTC. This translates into CASSYGGSGDNEQFF.

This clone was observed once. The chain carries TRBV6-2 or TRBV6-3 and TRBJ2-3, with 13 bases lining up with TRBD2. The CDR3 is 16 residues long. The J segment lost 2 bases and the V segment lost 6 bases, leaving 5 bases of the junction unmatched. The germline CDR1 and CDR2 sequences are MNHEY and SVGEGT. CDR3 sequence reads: CASSRTSGSFTDTQYF. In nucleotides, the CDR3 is TGTGCCAGCAGCCGGACTAGCGGGAGCTTCACAGATACGCAGTATTTT.

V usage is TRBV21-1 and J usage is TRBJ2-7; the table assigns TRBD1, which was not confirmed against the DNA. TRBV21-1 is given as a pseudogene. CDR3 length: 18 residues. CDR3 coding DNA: TGTGCCAGCAGCACCCCAAAAAACGGCGACAGAGCCTCCTACGAGCAGTACTTC. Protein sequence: CASSTPKNGDRASYEQYF.

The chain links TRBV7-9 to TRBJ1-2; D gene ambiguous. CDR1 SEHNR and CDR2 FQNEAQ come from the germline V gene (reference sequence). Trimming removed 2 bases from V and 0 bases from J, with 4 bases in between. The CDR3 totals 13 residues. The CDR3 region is CASSLYPNYGYTF. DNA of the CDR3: TGTGCCAGCAGCTTATACCCTAACTATGGCTACACCTTC.

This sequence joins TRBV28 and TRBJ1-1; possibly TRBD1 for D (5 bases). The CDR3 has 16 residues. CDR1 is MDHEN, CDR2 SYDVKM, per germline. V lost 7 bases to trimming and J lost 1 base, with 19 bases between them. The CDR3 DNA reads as TGTGCCAGCAATCTGGGGCGGTCAGGGCCGAACACTGAAGCTTTCTTT. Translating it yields CASNLGRSGPNTEAFF.

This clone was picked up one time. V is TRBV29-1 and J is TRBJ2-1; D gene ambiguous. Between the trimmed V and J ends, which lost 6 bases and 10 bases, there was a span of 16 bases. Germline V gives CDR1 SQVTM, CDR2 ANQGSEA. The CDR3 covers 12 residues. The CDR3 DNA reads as TGCAGCGTCGTAATGACCTTCCCCGAGCAGTTCTTC. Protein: CSVVMTFPEQFF.

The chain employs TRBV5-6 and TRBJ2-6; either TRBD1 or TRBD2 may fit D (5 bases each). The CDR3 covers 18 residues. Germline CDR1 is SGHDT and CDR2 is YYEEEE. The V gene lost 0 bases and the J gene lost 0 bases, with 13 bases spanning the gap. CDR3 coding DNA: TGTGCCAGCAGCTTGGGGGGACGGACCCTCTCTGGGGCCAACGTCCTGACTTTC. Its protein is CASSLGGRTLSGANVLTF.

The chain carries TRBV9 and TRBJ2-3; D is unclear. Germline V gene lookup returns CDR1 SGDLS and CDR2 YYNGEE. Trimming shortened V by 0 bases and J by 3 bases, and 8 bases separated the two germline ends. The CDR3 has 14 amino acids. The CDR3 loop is CASSVGSGTDTQYF. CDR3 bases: TGTGCCAGCAGCGTAGGGTCTGGAACAGATACGCAGTATTTT.

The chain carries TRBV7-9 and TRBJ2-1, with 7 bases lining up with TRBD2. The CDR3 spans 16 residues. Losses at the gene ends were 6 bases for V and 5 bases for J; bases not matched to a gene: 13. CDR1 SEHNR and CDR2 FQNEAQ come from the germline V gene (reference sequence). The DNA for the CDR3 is TGTGCCAGCAGTTCTCCCATCAGCGGGATAAACAATGAGCAGTTCTTC. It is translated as CASSSPISGINNEQFF.

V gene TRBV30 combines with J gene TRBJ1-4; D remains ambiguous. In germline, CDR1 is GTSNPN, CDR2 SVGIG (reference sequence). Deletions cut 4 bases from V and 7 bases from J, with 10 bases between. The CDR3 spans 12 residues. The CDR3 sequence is CAWNGKREKLFF. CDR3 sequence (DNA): TGTGCCTGGAATGGGAAGCGTGAAAAACTGTTTTTT. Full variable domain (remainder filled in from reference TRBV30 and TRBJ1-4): SQTIHQWPATLVQPVGSPLSLECTVEGTSNPNLYWYRQAAGRGLQLLFYSVGIGQISSEVPQNLSASRPQDRQFILSSKKLLLSDSGFYLCAWNGKREKLFFGSGTQLSVL.

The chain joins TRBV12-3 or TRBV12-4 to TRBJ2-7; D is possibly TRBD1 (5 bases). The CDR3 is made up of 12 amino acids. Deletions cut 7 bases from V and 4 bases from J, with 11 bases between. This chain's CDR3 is CASKGQVYEQYF. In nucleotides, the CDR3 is TGTGCCAGCAAAGGACAAGTATACGAGCAGTACTTC.

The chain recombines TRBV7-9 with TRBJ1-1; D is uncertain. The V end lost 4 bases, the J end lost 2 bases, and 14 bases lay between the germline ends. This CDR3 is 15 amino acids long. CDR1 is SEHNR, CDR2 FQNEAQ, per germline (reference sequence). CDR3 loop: CASSSPWRTNTEAFF. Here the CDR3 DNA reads TGTGCCAGCAGCTCCCCGTGGCGGACTAACACTGAAGCTTTCTTT.

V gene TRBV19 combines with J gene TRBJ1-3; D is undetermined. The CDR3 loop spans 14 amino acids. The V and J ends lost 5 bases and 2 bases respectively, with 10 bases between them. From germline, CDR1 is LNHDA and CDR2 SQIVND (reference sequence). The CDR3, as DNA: TGTGCCAGTAGTCCGTGGGATCCTGGAAACACCATATATTTT. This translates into CASSPWDPGNTIYF.

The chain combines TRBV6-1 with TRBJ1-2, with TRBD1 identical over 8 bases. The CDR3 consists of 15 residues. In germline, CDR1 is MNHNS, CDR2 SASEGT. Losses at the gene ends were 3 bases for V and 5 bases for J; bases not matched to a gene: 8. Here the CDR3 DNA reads TGTGCCAGCAGTGATCCCAAGACAGGGGAATATGGCTACACCTTC. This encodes CASSDPKTGEYGYTF.

The CDR3 bases are TGTGCCAGCAGTTTAGCCCCACGGGGCACAGATACGCAGTATTTT. It encodes CASSLAPRGTDTQYF. The chain links TRBV27 to TRBJ2-3; unclear D gene. V was shortened by 2 bases and J by 1 base, with 10 bases between the two germline ends. The CDR3 covers 15 residues. Germline V gene data show CDR1 as MNHEY and CDR2 as SMNVEV (reference sequence).

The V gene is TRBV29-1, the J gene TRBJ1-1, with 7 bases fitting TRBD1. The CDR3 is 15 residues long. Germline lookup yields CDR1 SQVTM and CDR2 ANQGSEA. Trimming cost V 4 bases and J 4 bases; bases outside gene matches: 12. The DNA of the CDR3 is TGCAGCGTTGGGCCTACAGGGGCCCGAGGCACTGAAGCTTTCTTT. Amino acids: CSVGPTGARGTEAFF. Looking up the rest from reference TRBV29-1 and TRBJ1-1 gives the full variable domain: SAVISQKPSRDICQRGTSLTIQCQVDSQVTMMFWYRQQPGQSLTLIATANQGSEATYESGFVIDKFPISRPNLTFSTLTVSNMSPEDSSIYLCSVGPTGARGTEAFFGQGTRLTVV.

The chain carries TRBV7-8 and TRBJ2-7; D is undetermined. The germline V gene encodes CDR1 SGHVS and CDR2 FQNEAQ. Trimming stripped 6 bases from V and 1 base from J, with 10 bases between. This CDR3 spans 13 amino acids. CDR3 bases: TGTGCCAGCAGGAAGGGAACGTCCTACGAGCAGTACTTC. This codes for CASRKGTSYEQYF.

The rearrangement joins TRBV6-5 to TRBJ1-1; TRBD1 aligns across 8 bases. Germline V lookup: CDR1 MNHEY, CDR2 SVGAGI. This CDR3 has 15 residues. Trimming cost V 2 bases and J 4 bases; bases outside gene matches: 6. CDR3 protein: CASSYSNRGSTEAFF. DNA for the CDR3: TGTGCCAGCAGTTACAGTAACAGGGGGAGCACTGAAGCTTTCTTT.

The chain's CDR3 is CASSWGTGKDEQYF. Here the CDR3 DNA reads TGTGCCAGCAGCTGGGGGACAGGCAAAGACGAGCAGTACTTC. The gene calls are TRBV7-9 and TRBJ2-7; 8 nucleotides align to TRBD1. The germline V gene has CDR1 SEHNR and CDR2 FQNEAQ (reference sequence). V gave up 4 bases and J gave up 5 bases; unmatched junction bases: 7. The CDR3 is made up of 14 amino acids.

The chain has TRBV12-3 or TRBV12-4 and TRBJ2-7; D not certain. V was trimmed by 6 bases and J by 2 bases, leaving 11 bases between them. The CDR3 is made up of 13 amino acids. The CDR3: CASSLGRTYEQYF. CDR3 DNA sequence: TGTGCCAGCAGCTTGGGCAGGACCTACGAGCAGTACTTC.

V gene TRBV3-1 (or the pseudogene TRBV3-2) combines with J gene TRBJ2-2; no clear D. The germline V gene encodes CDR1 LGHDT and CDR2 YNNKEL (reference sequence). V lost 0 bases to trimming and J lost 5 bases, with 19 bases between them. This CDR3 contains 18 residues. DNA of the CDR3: TGTGCCAGCAGCCAAGACCTATCGGGCGGCCTATTAACCGGGGAGCTGTTTTTT. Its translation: CASSQDLSGGLLTGELFF.

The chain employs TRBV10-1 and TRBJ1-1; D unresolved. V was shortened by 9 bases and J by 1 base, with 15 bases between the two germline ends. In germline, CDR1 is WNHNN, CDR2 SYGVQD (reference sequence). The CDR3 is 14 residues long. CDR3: CASWREGGNTEAFF. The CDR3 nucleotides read TGCGCCAGTTGGAGGGAGGGAGGGAACACTGAAGCTTTCTTT.

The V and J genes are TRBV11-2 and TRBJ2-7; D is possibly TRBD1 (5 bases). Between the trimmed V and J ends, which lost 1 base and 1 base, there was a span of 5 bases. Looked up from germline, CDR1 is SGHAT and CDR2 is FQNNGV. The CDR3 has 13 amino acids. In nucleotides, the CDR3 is TGTGCCAGCAGCTTAGGACAGTCCTACGAGCAGTACTTC. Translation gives CASSLGQSYEQYF.

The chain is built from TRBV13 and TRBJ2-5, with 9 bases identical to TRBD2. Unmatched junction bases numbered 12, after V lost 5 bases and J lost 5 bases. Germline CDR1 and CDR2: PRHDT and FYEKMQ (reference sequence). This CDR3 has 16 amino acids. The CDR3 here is CASSRGREGGLETQYF. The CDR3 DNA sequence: TGTGCCAGCAGCCGCGGGAGGGAGGGAGGTTTGGAGACCCAGTACTTC.

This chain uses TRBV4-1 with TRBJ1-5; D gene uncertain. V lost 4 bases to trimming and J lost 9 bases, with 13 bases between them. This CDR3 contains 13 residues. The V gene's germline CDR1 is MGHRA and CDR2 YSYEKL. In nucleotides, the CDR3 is TGCGCCAGCAGCCCCGTTGACGATCGGCCCCAGCATTTT. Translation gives CASSPVDDRPQHF.